This T cell receptor (beta chain) was profiled in a study of blood T cell repertoires in COVID-19. Looking at the study overall: The origin of the acute and convalescent COVID-19 samples was the United States, Italy and Spain. The cDNA or gDNA used as material had been derived from T cells, B-cell-depleted T cells, or PBMCs.

CDR1 KGHSH and CDR2 LQKENI come from the germline V gene. The CDR3 sequence is 15 residues long. V dropped 1 base and J dropped 6; count of bases not matched to a gene: 3. In the original processing: Reference gene primer amplification gave nucleated cell count estimates. Method: immunoSEQ multiplex PCR; TCRdb's copy keeps in-frame clones and lacks some. V, J and clone size were drawn from that table, and D and trimming were deduced from the DNA. The sample contains 30,000 to 40,000 clones, roughly nine tenths of which appear only once. Sample: peripheral blood. The genes are TRBV18 and TRBJ1-4, with TRBD1 matching over 9 bases. This receptor was obtained from a man in his 60s with acute or convalescent COVID-19. In nucleotides, the CDR3 is TGTGCCAGCTCACCACGGGACAGGGTCGATGAAAAACTGTTTTTT. Translation gives CASSPRDRVDEKLFF.